Each of the 30 T cell receptor beta chains below was sequenced from the same sample in a study of CD8 T cells in Susac syndrome. Random hexamers primed reverse transcription of about 0.5 to 1 ug RNA. TCRdb recomputed calls from the immunoSEQ multiplex PCR reads with MiXCR, one row per CDR3 protein. Of hundreds of thousands of distinct CDR3 sequences listed, more than 80% are singletons. The sample was CD8+ T cells from PBMCs. These receptors all stem from a human donor with multiple sclerosis.

The rearrangement uses TRBV7-9 and TRBJ2-3; possibly TRBD2 for D (5 bases). Germline CDR1 reads SEHNR; CDR2 reads FQNEAQ (reference sequence). Trimming removed 1 base from V and 11 bases from J, with 16 bases in between. The CDR3 is 14 amino acids. The chain's CDR3 is CASSLGRPPSLQYF. The CDR3 nucleotides read TGTGCCAGCAGCTTAGGGAGGCCCCCCTCTTTGCAGTATTTT.

This clonotype was detected only a few times. This chain uses TRBV4-1 with TRBJ2-1, with D possibly TRBD1 on 6 matching bases. The germline V gene has CDR1 MGHRA and CDR2 YSYEKL. CDR3 length: 14 amino acids. The V end lost 7 bases, the J end lost 0 bases, and 10 bases lay between the germline ends. The CDR3 region is CASNQGSSYNEQFF. The CDR3 bases are TGCGCCAGCAACCAGGGGTCCTCCTACAATGAGCAGTTCTTC.

V is TRBV27 and J is TRBJ1-2; tentative D call: TRBD1 (5 bases). V lost 3 bases and J lost 0, with 11 bases in between. CDR3 size: 15 residues. Germline V lookup: CDR1 MNHEY, CDR2 SMNVEV (reference sequence). CDR3 DNA: TGTGCCAGCAGTTTGGGGGGGGTTTCTAACTATGGCTACACCTTC. This gives the protein CASSLGGVSNYGYTF.

The chain is built from TRBV2 and TRBJ2-7; weak D call: TRBD1 (5 bases). The V gene lost 8 bases and the J gene lost 3 bases, with 14 bases spanning the gap. The CDR3 length is 13 residues. The V gene's germline CDR1 is SNHLY and CDR2 FYNNEI. The CDR3 is CASLPQTDYEQYF. CDR3 sequence (DNA): TGTGCCAGCCTCCCCCAGACAGACTACGAGCAGTACTTC.

This chain links TRBV4-1 with TRBJ2-6, with D possibly matching TRBD1 (5 bases). Per the germline V gene, CDR1 is MGHRA and CDR2 is YSYEKL. The CDR3 is 16 amino acids. V lost 1 base and J 2 bases, leaving 9 bases between the germline ends. CDR3 loop: CASSQAQGAGANVLTF. The CDR3 nucleotides read TGCGCCAGCAGCCAAGCCCAGGGTGCTGGGGCCAACGTCCTGACTTTC.

The rearrangement links TRBV30 to TRBJ2-5; D gene uncertain. The CDR3 spans 13 residues. Trimming shortened V by 0 bases and J by 2 bases, and 7 bases separated the two germline ends. From germline, CDR1 is GTSNPN and CDR2 SVGIG (reference sequence). This chain's CDR3 is CAWSVQGQETQYF. CDR3 nucleotide sequence: TGTGCCTGGAGTGTACAAGGGCAAGAGACCCAGTACTTC.

This clonotype was seen a few times. This chain links TRBV5-6 with TRBJ2-1; 10 bases align to TRBD1. The CDR3 is made up of 15 amino acids. V lost 2 bases, J lost 7 bases, and 6 bases stayed unmatched. The V gene's germline CDR1 is SGHDT and CDR2 YYEEEE. Written as DNA, the CDR3 is TGTGCCAGCAGCTTTGCGGGACAGGGGCTGAATGAGCAGTTCTTC. Amino acid sequence: CASSFAGQGLNEQFF. Combining the CDR3 with reference TRBV5-6 and TRBJ2-1 gives the whole variable domain DAGVTQSPTHLIKTRGQQVTLRCSPKSGHDTVSWYQQALGQGPQFIFQYYEEEERQRGNFPDRFSGHQFPNYSSELNVNALLLGDSALYLCASSFAGQGLNEQFFGPGTRLTVL.

This chain links TRBV3-1 with TRBJ1-1; D uncertain. The germline gives CDR1 LGHDT, CDR2 YNNKEL (reference sequence). The CDR3 runs to 14 residues. The V gene lost 8 bases and the J gene lost 3 bases, with 16 bases spanning the gap. In DNA, the CDR3 is TGTGCCAGCTCCCCCGTCAGAGGCGACACTGAAGCTTTCTTT. It specifies CASSPVRGDTEAFF.

This chain links TRBV27 with TRBJ2-3, with a tentative D call TRBD2 (7 bases). Germline values: CDR1 MNHEY, CDR2 SMNVEV (reference sequence). Trimming stripped 1 base from V and 4 bases from J, with 9 bases between. CDR3 length: 14 residues. CDR3 DNA: TGTGCCAGCAGTTTATTAGGGGGGGCAGATACGCAGTATTTT. Its protein is CASSLLGGADTQYF.

The rearrangement links TRBV4-1 to TRBJ1-2; TRBD1 matches at 8 bases. The V and J ends lost 3 bases and 6 bases, in that order; junction bases with no gene match: 3. The CDR3 contains 13 residues. Per germline, CDR1 MGHRA and CDR2 YSYEKL. CDR3 DNA sequence: TGCGCCAGCAGCCAGGTACAGGGGGATGGCTACACCTTC. Translating it yields CASSQVQGDGYTF.

This clonotype was observed a single time. The rearrangement joins TRBV11-3 to TRBJ2-3, with 9 bases fitting TRBD1. This CDR3 has 19 amino acids. The germline V gene encodes CDR1 SGHNT and CDR2 YENEEA. Trimming took 4 bases from V and 6 from J; bases not matched to a gene: 20. In DNA, the CDR3 is TGTGCCAGCAGCTCAACCATCCCTGCCGGGACAGGGCAACGGGATACGCAGTATTTT. Amino acid sequence: CASSSTIPAGTGQRDTQYF.

The genes are TRBV5-1 and TRBJ1-4; TRBD1 agrees at 8 bases. Germline CDR1 SGHRS, CDR2 YFSETQ. This CDR3 contains 18 residues. With V trimmed by 3 bases and J by 0 bases, 10 bases remained unmatched. In nucleotides, the CDR3 is TGCGCCAGCAGCTCGGGACAGGAGGCCTTGTCAACTAATGAAAAACTGTTTTTT. Translating it yields CASSSGQEALSTNEKLFF.

The sample holds a few counts of this clonotype. The rearrangement joins TRBV6-1 to TRBJ1-1; D perhaps matches TRBD1 (5 bases). V was clipped by 0 bases and J by 0 bases, with 8 bases between them. This CDR3 comprises 15 residues. Per the germline V gene, CDR1 is MNHNS and CDR2 is SASEGT. CDR3 in DNA: TGTGCCAGCAGTGAAGCTGGGGGAGTGAACACTGAAGCTTTCTTT. This encodes CASSEAGGVNTEAFF.

This rearrangement joins TRBV6-1 to TRBJ1-1, with unresolved D. This CDR3 is built from 13 residues. Germline V gene data show CDR1 as MNHNS and CDR2 as SASEGT. V was clipped by 2 bases and J by 1 base, with 5 bases between them. DNA of the CDR3: TGTGCCAGCAGTGAACTGGGGAACACTGAAGCTTTCTTT. It codes for CASSELGNTEAFF.

The genes are TRBV2 and TRBJ2-1; TRBD2 aligns across 7 bases. The CDR3 loop spans 16 amino acids. The trim removed 1 base at V and 5 bases at J, leaving 8 bases unmatched. CDR1 is SNHLY, CDR2 FYNNEI, per germline. The DNA of the CDR3 is TGTGCCAGCAGTGAAGATCGGACTAGAATAAACAATGAGCAGTTCTTC. Its protein product is CASSEDRTRINNEQFF.

This clonotype has only one observation. The chain uses TRBV29-1 and TRBJ2-7; 11 bases align to TRBD1. The CDR3 runs 12 residues. CDR1 is SQVTM, CDR2 ANQGSEA, per germline. Trimming took 4 bases from V and 5 from J; bases not matched to a gene: 1. CDR3 sequence reads: CSVGGQGDEQYF. CDR3 sequence (DNA): TGCAGCGTTGGGGGACAGGGGGACGAGCAGTACTTC.

The chain is built from TRBV2 and TRBJ2-5, with TRBD1 matching over 8 bases. The germline V gene encodes CDR1 SNHLY and CDR2 FYNNEI. The CDR3 has 15 residues. Trimming at V came to 6 bases and at J to 5 bases, leaving 11 bases not matched to a gene. CDR3 in amino acids: CASRAGQGFIETQYF. Here the CDR3 DNA reads TGTGCCAGCAGGGCAGGACAGGGTTTCATCGAGACCCAGTACTTC.

The V call is TRBV5-6, the J call TRBJ2-2; D is perhaps TRBD2 (5 bases). CDR1 is SGHDT, CDR2 YYEEEE, per germline. V gave up 3 bases and J gave up 4 bases, with 10 bases separating them. The CDR3 has 14 residues. This CDR3 is CASSSDYSTGELFF. In DNA form, the CDR3 reads TGTGCCAGCAGCTCTGACTACTCCACCGGGGAGCTGTTTTTT.

This clonotype appeared a single time. The chain combines TRBV6-4 with TRBJ2-3; 8 bases map to TRBD2. The CDR3 is 15 amino acids. Trimming took 0 bases from V and 4 from J; bases not matched to a gene: 3. CDR1 is MRHNA, CDR2 SNTAGT, per germline. The CDR3 coding sequence is TGTGCCAGCAGTGACTCGATAGCGGGGTCAGATACGCAGTATTTT. It specifies CASSDSIAGSDTQYF.

V usage is TRBV2 and J usage is TRBJ2-2; the match to TRBD1 covers 11 bases. The germline gives CDR1 SNHLY, CDR2 FYNNEI. Germline trimming cut 4 bases from V and 4 bases from J; bases unmatched to any gene: 2. The CDR3 length is 15 residues. The CDR3 nucleotides are TGTGCCAGCAGTGGGGGGACAGGGGGCACCGGGGAGCTGTTTTTT. This gives the protein CASSGGTGGTGELFF.

This clonotype appeared a few times. The V gene is TRBV19, the J gene TRBJ2-7; D perhaps matches TRBD1 (6 bases). V was clipped by 3 bases and J by 2 bases, with 11 bases between them. The CDR3 runs 14 residues. Germline V CDR1 and CDR2: LNHDA, SQIVND (reference sequence). CDR3 protein: CASSMGAETYEQYF. The CDR3 DNA follows: TGTGCCAGTAGTATGGGGGCGGAAACCTACGAGCAGTACTTC.

The rearrangement links TRBV12-3 or TRBV12-4 to TRBJ2-7; TRBD1 is a possible D gene (6 bases). This CDR3 contains 14 residues. V lost 6 bases to trimming and J lost 3 bases, with 15 bases between them. CDR3 amino acids: CASSRDNILYEQYF. The CDR3 DNA is TGTGCCAGCAGCCGGGACAATATTCTCTACGAGCAGTACTTC.

This rearrangement joins TRBV7-9 to TRBJ1-1, with TRBD1 identical over 7 bases. This CDR3 is built from 15 residues. The germline V gene encodes CDR1 SEHNR and CDR2 FQNEAQ (reference sequence). The trim removed 5 bases at V and 2 bases at J, leaving 8 bases unmatched. This CDR3 is CASSSLRQGNTEAFF. The CDR3 region has the DNA TGTGCCAGCAGCAGTCTCCGACAGGGAAACACTGAAGCTTTCTTT.

This rearrangement joins TRBV28 to TRBJ1-1, with D maybe TRBD1 (5 bases). Between the trimmed V and J ends, which lost 4 bases and 2 bases, there was a span of 23 bases. Germline CDR1 is MDHEN and CDR2 is SYDVKM. The CDR3 totals 18 residues. The CDR3 DNA is TGTGCCAGCAGTTCTTTATCAGAATCAGACAGTTTCAACACTGAAGCTTTCTTT. This sequence encodes CASSSLSESDSFNTEAFF.

V and J are TRBV19 and TRBJ1-2; possible D gene TRBD1, 6 bases. The V and J ends lost 7 bases and 5 bases respectively, with 17 bases between them. The CDR3 length is 14 residues. Per the germline V gene, CDR1 is LNHDA and CDR2 is SQIVND (reference sequence). The CDR3 region has the DNA TGTGCCAGTACCCCTGGGACACCGCTATATGGCTACACCTTC. Translated: CASTPGTPLYGYTF.

This rearrangement joins TRBV6-5 to TRBJ2-5; D is undetermined. Germline V gives CDR1 MNHEY, CDR2 SVGAGI. The V end was cut by 2 bases, the J end by 4 bases, with 17 bases between. There are 16 residues in the CDR3. The DNA of the CDR3 is TGTGCCAGCAGTTACGGGATGCACCAGGTGGGAGAGACCCAGTACTTC. Translated, it gives CASSYGMHQVGETQYF.

This sequence joins TRBV5-1 and TRBJ2-2; possible D gene TRBD1, 5 bases. Trimming shortened V by 6 bases and J by 0 bases, and 9 bases separated the two germline ends. The V gene's germline CDR1 is SGHRS and CDR2 YFSETQ. CDR3 length: 14 amino acids. The CDR3 region is CASTSDTNTGELFF. In nucleotides, the CDR3 is TGCGCCAGCACTTCGGACACGAACACCGGGGAGCTGTTTTTT.

This clonotype was found once. The chain uses TRBV11-2 and TRBJ2-7; 12 bases map to TRBD2. The CDR3 extends over 15 amino acids. The V and J ends lost 5 bases and 4 bases, in that order; junction bases with no gene match: 6. CDR1 is SGHAT, CDR2 FQNNGV, per germline. The CDR3 protein is CASSTLTSGRYEQYF. The DNA of the CDR3 is TGTGCCAGCAGCACTCTGACTAGCGGGAGATACGAGCAGTACTTC.

The rearrangement joins TRBV29-1 to TRBJ1-1; D call uncertain. Trimming left V 0 bases short and J 8 bases short, with 7 bases between. Germline CDR1 is SQVTM and CDR2 is ANQGSEA. This CDR3 has 11 residues. As DNA, the CDR3 is TGCAGCGTTGAAGAAGTTTTAGAAGCTTTCTTT. Translated: CSVEEVLEAFF.

The chain employs TRBV19 and TRBJ1-1, with 7 nucleotides matching TRBD1. The junction had 8 bases not matched to a gene; V was cut back by 6 bases and J by 1 base. Germline V gene data show CDR1 as LNHDA and CDR2 as SQIVND (reference sequence). The CDR3 extends over 15 amino acids. CDR3 region: CASRGQTRTNTEAFF. CDR3 coding DNA: TGTGCCAGTAGGGGACAGACAAGAACGAACACTGAAGCTTTCTTT. Full variable domain (rest looked up from reference TRBV19 and TRBJ1-1): DGGITQSPKYLFRKEGQNVTLSCEQNLNHDAMYWYRQDPGQGLRLIYYSQIVNDFQKGDIAEGYSVSREKKESFPLTVTSAQKNPTAFYLCASRGQTRTNTEAFFGQGTRLTVV.